The 6 T cell receptor beta chains listed next were all sequenced from one sample in a study of blood T cell repertoires in COVID-19. The data were produced by immunoSEQ multiplex PCR, yet TCRdb's version contains in-frame clones alone and is incomplete. The profile covers some 240,000 clones, with approximately 84% appearing a single time and approximately 6.6% taken by the ten largest. The sample was PBMCs or T cells enriched from blood (not recorded which). These receptors originate from a woman between 45 and 65 years old who had been exposed to COVID-19.

The chain has TRBV2 and TRBJ1-2; TRBD1 agrees at 7 bases. V lost 4 bases, J lost 5 bases, and 7 bases stayed unmatched. Germline CDR1 reads SNHLY; CDR2 reads FYNNEI. The CDR3 extends over 14 amino acids. The CDR3: CASSGATTGYGYTF. Here the CDR3 DNA reads TGTGCCAGCAGTGGGGCTACGACAGGGTATGGCTACACCTTC.

The gene calls are TRBV5-1 and TRBJ1-1; D is ambiguous. The CDR3 sequence is 13 residues long. Trimming took 4 bases from V and 2 from J, leaving 9 bases between them. Germline values: CDR1 SGHRS, CDR2 YFSETQ. The CDR3 DNA reads TGCGCCAGCAGCAGAGACATAAACACTGAAGCTTTCTTT. Its protein product is CASSRDINTEAFF.

The rearrangement joins TRBV29-1 to TRBJ1-2; 9 bases agree with TRBD1. Germline CDR1 SQVTM, CDR2 ANQGSEA. This CDR3 spans 13 amino acids. The V and J ends lost 5 bases and 6 bases, in that order; junction bases with no gene match: 7. The CDR3, as DNA: TGCAGCGTTACCGGGACAGGGAGTAATGGCTACACCTTC. Its protein product is CSVTGTGSNGYTF.

J is TRBJ2-1 and V is TRBV11-2; TRBD2 matches at 9 bases. V was pared by 6 bases and J by 6 bases, with 6 bases of the junction left unmatched. The CDR3 covers 14 residues. Germline V lookup: CDR1 SGHAT, CDR2 FQNNGV. This CDR3 is CASSLAGRGNEQFF. In DNA form, the CDR3 reads TGTGCCAGCAGTCTAGCGGGGAGGGGCAATGAGCAGTTCTTC.

V and J are TRBV20-1 and TRBJ1-5; no clear D gene. CDR3 size: 13 residues. Trimming left V 3 bases short and J 5 bases short, with 11 bases between. Germline V CDR1 and CDR2: DFQATT, SNEGSKA (reference sequence). In DNA form, the CDR3 reads TGCAGTGCTAGTAGGGAGGACGATCAGCCCCAGCATTTT. Translation: CSASREDDQPQHF.

V usage is TRBV3-1 (or the pseudogene TRBV3-2) and J usage is TRBJ1-1; D call uncertain. Trimming removed 1 base from V and 4 bases from J, with 7 bases in between. The CDR3 consists of 13 residues. Germline V gene data show CDR1 as LGHDT and CDR2 as YNNKEL (reference sequence). The CDR3 nucleotides are TGTGCCAGCAGCCAAGGGTTCGGCACTGAAGCTTTCTTT. Protein product: CASSQGFGTEAFF.